The 27 T cell receptor beta chains listed next were all sequenced from one sample in a study of cytomegalovirus exposure and HLA in healthy donors. The PCR made use of 60 Vbeta and 13 Jbeta primers. TCRdb's table, derived via immunoSEQ multiplex PCR, lists solely in-frame clones and lacks some. The sample holds around 100,000 clones; around 10% are singletons and the top ten take about 5.7%. Sequencing was done on a sample of PBMCs. These receptors all stem from a man aged 40-50 years in good health and CMV-seropositive.

This clone was seen a handful of times. CDR3 sequence reads: CASRSGQGYGYTF. CDR3 nucleotide sequence: TGTGCCAGCAGGTCCGGACAGGGCTATGGCTACACCTTC. The V and J genes are TRBV6-5 and TRBJ1-2; 8 bases are shared with TRBD1. The CDR3 has 13 residues. V was pared by 6 bases and J by 4 bases, with 4 bases of the junction left unmatched. Germline loops: CDR1 MNHEY, CDR2 SVGAGI.

The genes are TRBV4-2 and TRBJ2-5; 10 bases align to TRBD2. This CDR3 has 15 amino acids. The V gene end was trimmed by 7 bases and the J gene end by 3 bases; junction bases not matched to a gene: 8. Germline V gene sequence: CDR1 LGHNA, CDR2 YNFKEQ. CDR3 in amino acids: CASKPSGRREETQYF. CDR3 bases: TGTGCCAGCAAGCCTAGCGGGAGAAGGGAAGAGACCCAGTACTTC.

This clone was detected only a few times. The chain recombines TRBV5-4 with TRBJ1-6, with 8 positions matching TRBD1. This CDR3 has 16 amino acids. Per the germline V gene, CDR1 is SGHNT and CDR2 is YYREEE (reference sequence). The V and J ends lost 3 bases and 7 bases, in that order; junction bases with no gene match: 9. The CDR3 is CASSSRTGRHNSPLHF. Here the CDR3 DNA reads TGTGCCAGCAGCTCTCGGACAGGGAGGCACAATTCACCCCTCCACTTT.

This chain links TRBV4-1 with TRBJ2-5; D not certain. V lost 1 base and J 4 bases, leaving 10 bases between the germline ends. CDR1 and CDR2 from the germline V gene are MGHRA and YSYEKL. This CDR3 is 14 amino acids long. DNA for the CDR3: TGCGCCAGCAGCCAAGGTCTGGGCCCAGAGACCCAGTACTTC. Protein sequence: CASSQGLGPETQYF.

A few counts support this clone. The V gene is TRBV5-6, the J gene TRBJ1-1; D gene ambiguous. The CDR3 contains 16 residues. V lost 0 bases and J 2 bases, leaving 14 bases between the germline ends. The germline CDR1 and CDR2 sequences are SGHDT and YYEEEE. The CDR3 nucleotides read TGTGCCAGCAGCTTGGGTCCCCAGCGGCCTAACACTGAAGCTTTCTTT. It encodes CASSLGPQRPNTEAFF.

This clone was picked up a small number of times. The V gene is TRBV5-1, the J gene TRBJ1-2, with 8 bases lining up with TRBD1. CDR3 size: 14 residues. Germline V CDR1 and CDR2: SGHRS, YFSETQ. J was trimmed by 7 bases and V by 4 bases; bases with no gene match: 9. The CDR3, as DNA: TGCGCCAGCAGCGAATTGGACAGGGTAGGTGGCTACACCTTC. It translates to CASSELDRVGGYTF.

Only a few counts were recorded for this clone. The chain carries TRBV7-3 and TRBJ2-1, with TRBD2 as a possible D gene (5 bases). The CDR3 covers 13 residues. The germline CDR1 and CDR2 sequences are SGHTA and FQGTGA. The ends were cut back, 5 bases at V and 5 bases at J, with 10 bases in the middle. CDR3 in DNA: TGTGCCAGCAGCATGACCGGGAACAATGAGCAGTTCTTC. The encoded protein is CASSMTGNNEQFF.

This clone was counted a few times. The chain joins TRBV20-1 to TRBJ1-2; D gene unclear. The V gene's germline CDR1 is DFQATT and CDR2 SNEGSKA (reference sequence). Trimming shortened V by 3 bases and J by 4 bases, and 3 bases separated the two germline ends. This CDR3 spans 10 amino acids. CDR3 in amino acids: CSARAYGYTF. The DNA for the CDR3 is TGCAGTGCTAGGGCCTATGGCTACACCTTC.

The table lists this clone with a few counts. The rearrangement joins TRBV5-1 to TRBJ2-3; D might be TRBD1 (5 bases). Trimming removed 0 bases from V and 3 bases from J, with 5 bases in between. The CDR3 consists of 13 residues. The germline CDR1 and CDR2 sequences are SGHRS and YFSETQ. In nucleotides, the CDR3 is TGCGCCAGCAGCTTGGACAGGACAGATACGCAGTATTTT. Its translation: CASSLDRTDTQYF.

This clone was detected only a few times. V usage is TRBV7-8 and J usage is TRBJ2-1; D remains unclear. Germline lookup yields CDR1 SGHVS and CDR2 FQNEAQ. The CDR3 loop spans 10 amino acids. V was trimmed by 8 bases and J by 9 bases, leaving 8 bases between them. For the CDR3, the DNA is TGTGCCAGCGCTATAAGTGAGCAGTTCTTC. Translating it yields CASAISEQFF. Drawing the rest from reference TRBV7-8 and TRBJ2-1, the complete variable domain is GAGVSQSPRYKVAKRGQDVALRCDPISGHVSLFWYQQALGQGPEFLTYFQNEAQLDKSGLPSDRFFAERPEGSVSTLKIQRTQQEDSAVYLCASAISEQFFGPGTRLTVL.

In its sample, this clone was seen a few times. This rearrangement joins TRBV4-1 to TRBJ1-2, with D perhaps matching TRBD1 (5 bases). Germline V lookup: CDR1 MGHRA, CDR2 YSYEKL. The CDR3 loop spans 16 amino acids. Trimming cost V 0 bases and J 5 bases, with 16 bases left between them. The DNA of the CDR3 is TGCGCCAGCAGCCAAGACCCGACCCAGGGTAGGTATGGCTACACCTTC. Its protein is CASSQDPTQGRYGYTF.

This clone was counted between two and nine times. Other DNA sequences within the sample encode an identical CDR3. The V and J genes are TRBV6-1 and TRBJ2-7; 12 bases fit TRBD1. V shed 4 bases, J shed 5 bases, and the junction held 15 bases outside the gene matches. This CDR3 is built from 18 residues. Germline CDR1 reads MNHNS; CDR2 reads SASEGT. The chain's CDR3 is CASSAGRPGTGGQDEQYF. As DNA, the CDR3 is TGTGCCAGCAGTGCCGGCCGCCCTGGGACAGGGGGCCAGGACGAGCAGTACTTC.

This clone was seen a handful of times. This rearrangement joins TRBV5-1 to TRBJ2-7; a possible D gene is TRBD2 (6 bases). Germline CDR1 reads SGHRS; CDR2 reads YFSETQ. This CDR3 contains 13 residues. Trimming shortened V by 5 bases and J by 4 bases, and 13 bases separated the two germline ends. The CDR3 loop reads CASRPGTVYEQYF. The CDR3 region has the DNA TGCGCCAGCAGACCCGGGACTGTGTACGAGCAGTACTTC. Looking up the rest from reference TRBV5-1 and TRBJ2-7 gives the full variable domain: KAGVTQTPRYLIKTRGQQVTLSCSPISGHRSVSWYQQTPGQGLQFLFEYFSETQRNKGNFPGRFSGRQFSNSRSEMNVSTLELGDSALYLCASRPGTVYEQYFGPGTRLTVT.

The sample holds a few counts of this clone. The gene calls are TRBV6-4 and TRBJ1-1; 9 bases fit TRBD1. The CDR3 has 14 amino acids. J was trimmed by 5 bases and V by 4 bases; bases with no gene match: 5. Germline V CDR1 and CDR2: MRHNA, SNTAGT. Here the CDR3 reads CASSATGGRTEAFF. In nucleotides, the CDR3 is TGTGCCAGCAGTGCGACAGGGGGTCGAACTGAAGCTTTCTTT.

J is TRBJ1-3 and V is TRBV5-1, with TRBD1 matching over 9 bases. The CDR3 loop spans 16 amino acids. After removal of 4 bases from V and 4 bases from J, the junction contained 9 bases not matched to a gene. Germline V gene sequence: CDR1 SGHRS, CDR2 YFSETQ. CDR3 loop: CASSRTTGGQGNTIYF. The CDR3 DNA follows: TGCGCCAGCAGCCGGACCACAGGGGGCCAGGGAAACACCATATATTTT.

The gene calls are TRBV6-1 and TRBJ2-7; 8 bases are shared with TRBD2. The germline V gene encodes CDR1 MNHNS and CDR2 SASEGT. The CDR3 has 17 residues. V lost 2 bases to trimming and J lost 7 bases; unmatched junction nucleotides: 16. The CDR3 DNA reads as TGTGCCAGCAGTGAATTTCACGGGAGGGCCGGGAGTAGGGAGCAGTACTTC. This encodes CASSEFHGRAGSREQYF.

This clone appeared a few times. The V call is TRBV13, the J call TRBJ1-2; 7 positions match TRBD1. Per germline, CDR1 PRHDT and CDR2 FYEKMQ (reference sequence). The CDR3 runs 14 residues. V dropped 1 base and J dropped 4; count of bases not matched to a gene: 3. The CDR3 DNA is TGTGCCAGCAGCTTAGAGAGGGGGCCCTATGGCTACACCTTC. This translates into CASSLERGPYGYTF.

This clone was detected only a few times. The V and J genes are TRBV2 and TRBJ2-7; TRBD2 agrees at 11 bases. This CDR3 spans 14 amino acids. Trimming at V came to 8 bases and at J to 3 bases, leaving 6 bases not matched to a gene. The germline V gene encodes CDR1 SNHLY and CDR2 FYNNEI. The DNA for the CDR3 is TGTGCCAGCTCCTCGACTAGCGGGGACTACGAGCAGTACTTC. As protein: CASSSTSGDYEQYF.

V gene TRBV9 combines with J gene TRBJ1-4; D not certain. This CDR3 is built from 15 residues. CDR1 and CDR2 from the germline V gene are SGDLS and YYNGEE. V lost 1 base, J lost 3 bases, and 10 bases lay in between. The CDR3 region has the DNA TGTGCCAGCAGCGTAACAGCGGCTGCTAATGAAAAACTGTTTTTT. Its translation: CASSVTAAANEKLFF.

As DNA, the CDR3 is TGTGCCAGCAGCTTAGTTGTGATAGCGGGAGAAGAGACCCAGTACTTC. It is translated as CASSLVVIAGEETQYF. The rearrangement joins TRBV7-9 to TRBJ2-5; 9 bases match TRBD2. Losses at the gene ends were 1 base for V and 3 bases for J; bases not matched to a gene: 6. CDR1 is SEHNR, CDR2 FQNEAQ, per germline (reference sequence). The CDR3 runs to 16 residues. Filled out from reference TRBV7-9 and TRBJ2-5, the complete variable domain reads DTGVSQNPRHKITKRGQNVTFRCDPISEHNRLYWYRQTLGQGPEFLTYFQNEAQLEKSRLLSDRFSAERPKGSFSTLEIQRTEQGDSAMYLCASSLVVIAGEETQYFGPGTRLLVL.

This rearrangement joins TRBV7-2 to TRBJ2-1, with 7 bases aligning to TRBD2. The CDR3 has 16 amino acids. In germline, CDR1 is SGHTA, CDR2 FQGNSA. V lost 1 base, J lost 0 bases, and 3 bases stayed unmatched. The CDR3 DNA is TGTGCCAGCAGCTTAGTGGGAGGGATCTCCTACAATGAGCAGTTCTTC. It is translated as CASSLVGGISYNEQFF. Supplemented by reference TRBV7-2 and TRBJ2-1, the full variable domain reads GAGVSQSPSNKVTEKGKDVELRCDPISGHTALYWYRQSLGQGLEFLIYFQGNSAPDKSGLPSDRFSAERTGGSVSTLTIQRTQQEDSAVYLCASSLVGGISYNEQFFGPGTRLTVL.

V gene TRBV28 combines with J gene TRBJ2-1; tentative D call: TRBD1 (5 bases). The germline V gene encodes CDR1 MDHEN and CDR2 SYDVKM. The CDR3 has 14 residues. Trimming shortened V by 6 bases and J by 4 bases, and 13 bases separated the two germline ends. The DNA of the CDR3 is TGTGCCAGCAGCCTTAGGGGCTTATACAATGAGCAGTTCTTC. Amino acids: CASSLRGLYNEQFF.

CDR3 region: CASSNSGTGRTDTQYF. The CDR3 coding sequence is TGTGCCAGCAGCAATTCCGGGACAGGGAGGACAGATACGCAGTATTTT. The V and J genes are TRBV7-6 and TRBJ2-3; 9 bases agree with TRBD1. J was trimmed by 3 bases and V by 5 bases; bases with no gene match: 9. The CDR3 extends over 16 amino acids. Germline V gene lookup returns CDR1 SGHVS and CDR2 FNYEAQ. Supplemented by reference TRBV7-6 and TRBJ2-3, the full variable domain reads GAGVSQSPRYKVTKRGQDVALRCDPISGHVSLYWYRQALGQGPEFLTYFNYEAQQDKSGLPNDRFSAERPEGSISTLTIQRTEQRDSAMYRCASSNSGTGRTDTQYFGPGTRLTVL.

The rearrangement joins TRBV7-3 to TRBJ2-5; 8 positions match TRBD1. Germline trimming cut 3 bases from V and 2 bases from J; bases unmatched to any gene: 5. The germline CDR1 and CDR2 sequences are SGHTA and FQGTGA. The CDR3 extends over 15 amino acids. CDR3 amino acids: CASSFGQGAQETQYF. DNA of the CDR3: TGTGCCAGCAGCTTCGGACAGGGCGCACAAGAGACCCAGTACTTC.

V and J are TRBV7-8 and TRBJ2-5, with a weak D call TRBD1 (5 bases). Germline assignment: CDR1 SGHVS and CDR2 FQNEAQ. V was trimmed by 5 bases and J by 3 bases, leaving 10 bases between them. The length of the CDR3 is 13 residues. The CDR3 nucleotides are TGTGCCAGCAGCCTTAGGGGTAAAGAGACCCAGTACTTC. This sequence encodes CASSLRGKETQYF.

J is TRBJ1-5 and V is TRBV27; TRBD1 is a possible D gene (6 bases). Between the trimmed V and J ends, which lost 4 bases and 7 bases, there was a span of 17 bases. Looked up from germline, CDR1 is MNHEY and CDR2 is SMNVEV (reference sequence). The CDR3 totals 15 residues. Written as DNA, the CDR3 is TGTGCCAGCAGTTCGACCTCAGGGGTCGGGCAGCCCCAGCATTTT. This gives the protein CASSSTSGVGQPQHF.

This chain links TRBV28 with TRBJ2-7; TRBD2 matches 10 bases. There are 17 residues in the CDR3. Germline values: CDR1 MDHEN, CDR2 SYDVKM. V trimming: 7 bases; J trimming: 2 bases; junction bases outside the gene matches: 14. The CDR3 is CASKGSLSGRKTYEQYF. In DNA form, the CDR3 reads TGTGCCAGCAAGGGGTCTCTTAGCGGGAGGAAGACCTACGAGCAGTACTTC.